This is a list of T cell receptor beta chains from one sample in a study of cytomegalovirus exposure and HLA in healthy donors. Using immunoSEQ multiplex PCR, the repertoire was profiled, and TCRdb retains in-frame clones only, with some absent. The data contain approximately 150,000 clones, approximately 74% of them singletons. Source material: PBMCs. These receptors were collected from a woman aged 25 to 39 in good health and CMV-seronegative. CDR3s include the opening cysteine and the closing phenylalanine or tryptophan. A D gene is named only where the DNA matches it firmly. Clone sizes are given selectively: once, few, many, or a class where the clone is expanded.

TRBJ1-5 15 . few TRBV28 TGTGCCAGCAGTAGTTCAAAAGGGAGACGTCAGCCCCAGCATTTT CASSSSKGRRQPQHF
TRBJ2-7 18 TRBD2 few TRBV19 TGTGCCAGTAGCCGTGGACTAGCGGGAGTGGGAGGGACCTACGAGCAGTACTTC CASSRGLAGVGGTYEQYF
TRBJ2-4 17 TRBD2 . TRBV9 TGTGCCAGCAGCGTAGGCCCAGCGGGGACCCGAGAAAACATTCAGTACTTC CASSVGPAGTRENIQYF
TRBJ2-7 15 TRBD1 . TRBV28 TGTGCCAGCAGTTTGGGACAGGGTAGCTCCTACGAGCAGTACTTC CASSLGQGSSYEQYF
TRBJ2-1 16 TRBD2 . TRBV10-3 TGTGCCATCAGTGAGCTAGGGGACTACGAATACAATGAGCAGTTCTTC CAISELGDYEYNEQFF
TRBJ1-1 15 . . TRBV4-1 TGCGCCAGCAGCCAACGACAGAACAGGAACACTGAAGCTTTCTTT CASSQRQNRNTEAFF
TRBJ1-3 14 . . TRBV4-3 TGCGCCAGCAGCCAAGAAGCAGGAGGAAACACCATATATTTT CASSQEAGGNTIYF
TRBJ1-2 14 . . TRBV28 TGTGCCAGCAGCCCCACGGCGGGGTTCTATGGCTACACCTTC CASSPTAGFYGYTF
TRBJ2-7 12 TRBD1 once TRBV2 TGTGCCAGCAACAGGGGAGCCTACGAGCAGTACTTC CASNRGAYEQYF
TRBJ1-2 16 TRBD1 . TRBV6-5 TGTGCCAGCAGTTATAACCCCCGACAGGGGGGCTATGGCTACACCTTC CASSYNPRQGGYGYTF
TRBJ2-6 18 . . TRBV11-3 TGTGCCAGCAGCTTAGAAGAGGGTTCCCCTTCTGGGGCCAACGTCCTGACTTTC CASSLEEGSPSGANVLTF
TRBJ2-7 19 TRBD2 few TRBV28 TGTGCCAGCAGTACCTTCCTAGCGGGGGACACGGAGGGCTCCTACGAGCAGTACTTC CASSTFLAGDTEGSYEQYF
TRBJ1-1 14 . few TRBV25-1 TGTGCCAGCAGTGATCAGGGGCGGTACACTGAAGCTTTCTTT CASSDQGRYTEAFF
TRBJ2-4 14 . . TRBV7-9 TGTGCCAGCAGCGGACTCTTAGCCAAAAACATTCAGTACTTC CASSGLLAKNIQYF
TRBJ1-6 12 . . TRBV6-6 TGTGCCAGCAGTTCCCAGGAATCACCCCTCCACTTT CASSSQESPLHF
TRBJ1-2 12 TRBD1 . TRBV19 TGTGCCAGTAAGGAGACAGGGTTCGGCTACACCTTC CASKETGFGYTF
TRBJ2-1 15 . few TRBV28 TGTGCCAGCAGTTTATTTCCGGGAGCAGGGTATGAGCAGTTCTTC CASSLFPGAGYEQFF
TRBJ2-1 14 TRBD1 . TRBV28 TGTGCCAGCACCGGACAGGGCACCTACAATGAGCAGTTCTTC CASTGQGTYNEQFF
TRBJ1-1 16 TRBD1 few TRBV4-3 TGCGCCAGCAGCCAAGCGACAGGGACCATGAACACTGAAGCTTTCTTT CASSQATGTMNTEAFF
TRBJ2-5 15 TRBD1 . TRBV28 TGTGCCAGCACATCCGGACAGGGTGGGTGGGAGACCCAGTACTTC CASTSGQGGWETQYF
TRBJ1-1 13 . . TRBV7-3 TGTGCCAGCAAACAGCTAATGAACACTGAAGCTTTCTTT CASKQLMNTEAFF
TRBJ1-1 14 . few TRBV28 TGTGCCAGCAGTGTGACTGTTGGGAGCACTGAAGCTTTCTTT CASSVTVGSTEAFF
TRBJ2-5 14 . . TRBV7-9 TGTGCCAGCACCCCATGGGAGGATCGGGAGACCCAGTACTTC CASTPWEDRETQYF
TRBJ1-1 13 TRBD1 once TRBV7-9 TGTGCCAGCAGCTTCACAGGGGGCACTGAAGCTTTCTTT CASSFTGGTEAFF
TRBJ2-1 14 TRBD1 few TRBV5-1 TGCGCCAGTGACGCAGGGGGTCGGTACAATGAGCAGTTCTTC CASDAGGRYNEQFF
TRBJ2-3 12 . . TRBV7-2 TGTGCCAGCAGCTTCCGGGGAGATACGCAGTATTTT CASSFRGDTQYF